Listed below are T cell receptor beta chains from one sample, sequenced in a study of cytomegalovirus exposure and HLA in healthy donors. Measured with immunoSEQ multiplex PCR; TCRdb has only the in-frame clones, and not every one. The sample shows 56,000 or so clones, 93% of them seen only once. The specimen sequenced was PBMCs. These receptors were taken from a young woman in good health and CMV-seropositive. CDR3s include the opening cysteine and the closing phenylalanine or tryptophan. A D gene is named only where the DNA matches it firmly. Only some rows state a clone size, as once, few, many or a class for expanded clones.

CDR3nt: TGTGCCAGCAGGCCGGGGGACCAGACCTTTGAAGCTTTCTTT
CDR3aa: CASRPGDQTFEAFF
v_gene: TRBV7-9
abundance: NA
d_gene: NA
j_gene: TRBJ1-1

CDR3nt: TGTGCCAGCAGTTCCGTTCGGTTCTCTGGAAACACCATATATTTT
CDR3aa: CASSSVRFSGNTIYF
v_gene: TRBV6-9
abundance: once
d_gene: NA
j_gene: TRBJ1-3

CDR3nt: TGCGCCAGCAGTCAGGCTAGAGGGGGCAGCACAGATACGCAGTATTTT
CDR3aa: CASSQARGGSTDTQYF
v_gene: TRBV10-2
abundance: NA
d_gene: TRBD1
j_gene: TRBJ2-3

CDR3nt: TGTGCCAGCAGCGTAGTGGACAGGGGGCAAGAGCAGTACTTC
CDR3aa: CASSVVDRGQEQYF
v_gene: TRBV9
abundance: NA
d_gene: TRBD1
j_gene: TRBJ2-7

CDR3nt: TGTGCCAGCAGCTTTAGGGGGAATTACAATGAGCAGTTCTTC
CDR3aa: CASSFRGNYNEQFF
v_gene: TRBV7-2
abundance: NA
d_gene: NA
j_gene: TRBJ2-1

CDR3nt: TGTGCCATCAGTGAGTCCGGGTTATACGGGGGGGAGACTTTCTTT
CDR3aa: CAISESGLYGGETFF
v_gene: TRBV10-3
abundance: NA
d_gene: NA
j_gene: TRBJ1-1

CDR3nt: TGCGCCAGCAGCTTCGCAGGACTTAACTCCTACGAGCAGTACTTC
CDR3aa: CASSFAGLNSYEQYF
v_gene: TRBV5-1
abundance: NA
d_gene: NA
j_gene: TRBJ2-7

CDR3nt: TGTGCCAGCAGCCAAGATTTCAAGGCCGGGGGCTCTGGAAACACCATATATTTT
CDR3aa: CASSQDFKAGGSGNTIYF
v_gene: TRBV4-2
abundance: NA
d_gene: NA
j_gene: TRBJ1-3

CDR3nt: TGTGCCAGCTCACTTAGACAGTACCAAGAGACCCAGTACTTC
CDR3aa: CASSLRQYQETQYF
v_gene: TRBV18
abundance: NA
d_gene: NA
j_gene: TRBJ2-5

CDR3nt: TGTGCCAGCAGCTTAGAAGCCGCGGGCTCTGGAAACACCATATATTTT
CDR3aa: CASSLEAAGSGNTIYF
v_gene: TRBV7-2
abundance: NA
d_gene: NA
j_gene: TRBJ1-3